The 20 T cell receptor beta chains given below trace back to one sample, sequenced in a study of blood T cell repertoires in COVID-19 (dated by TCRdb to 2018 to 2020). Library creation used the immunoSEQ multiplex PCR assay. In its TCRdb copy, this immuneACCESS table keeps in-frame sequences only and misses some clones. Where compared with another copy, unresolved V genes explain less than half of these, and the others have no known cause. Recorded for this sample are a few hundred thousand clones; approximately 80% of them occurred a single time. 2% to 2.5% of the sample lies in the top ten. The material sequenced was peripheral blood. These receptors were obtained from a middle-aged man who had recovered from COVID-19.

The rearrangement links TRBV2 to TRBJ2-1, with TRBD2 matching 7 bases. The length of the CDR3 is 16 residues. The V gene end was trimmed by 3 bases and the J gene end by 9 bases; junction bases not matched to a gene: 14. Germline V gives CDR1 SNHLY, CDR2 FYNNEI. The CDR3 loop reads CASSEFFGREKGEQFF. For the CDR3, the DNA is TGTGCCAGCAGTGAGTTTTTTGGGCGGGAGAAGGGTGAGCAGTTCTTC.

This chain joins TRBV3-1 (or the pseudogene TRBV3-2) and TRBJ2-5; TRBD2 agrees at 10 bases. After removal of 3 bases from V and 5 bases from J, the junction contained 15 bases not matched to a gene. Germline assignment: CDR1 LGHDT and CDR2 YNNKEL (reference sequence). The CDR3 spans 18 residues. This CDR3 reads CASSHHSGRASGRETQYF. In DNA form, the CDR3 reads TGTGCCAGCAGCCATCACAGCGGGAGGGCCTCGGGGAGGGAGACCCAGTACTTC.

The V and J genes are TRBV15 and TRBJ2-3; 12 bases line up with TRBD2. The length of the CDR3 is 17 residues. Germline V gene data show CDR1 as LNHNV and CDR2 as YYDKDF (reference sequence). V lost 4 bases, J lost 6 bases, and 11 bases stayed unmatched. CDR3 residues: CATSTFSSGGAVDTQYF. Written as DNA, the CDR3 is TGTGCCACCAGCACTTTTTCTAGCGGGGGGGCTGTGGATACGCAGTATTTT.

The CDR3 DNA is TGTGCCAGCAGCCCCACTAGTTACACCGGGGAGCTGTTTTTT. This translates into CASSPTSYTGELFF. This chain links TRBV9 with TRBJ2-2, with D maybe TRBD2 (5 bases). The length of the CDR3 is 14 residues. V was clipped by 4 bases and J by 3 bases, with 10 bases between them. The germline CDR1 and CDR2 sequences are SGDLS and YYNGEE.

This chain joins TRBV2 and TRBJ2-3; 7 bases are shared with TRBD2. J gave up 4 bases and V 6 bases, and 13 bases lay outside the gene matches. Germline assignment: CDR1 SNHLY and CDR2 FYNNEI. There are 16 residues in the CDR3. The CDR3 here is CASRGRAASSADTQYF. CDR3 nucleotides: TGTGCCAGCAGGGGGAGGGCAGCATCGAGCGCAGATACGCAGTATTTT.

The chain has TRBV14 and TRBJ2-2, with TRBD2 matching over 10 bases. The ends lost 3 bases at V and 4 bases at J; junction bases unmatched: 8. Looked up from germline, CDR1 is SGHDN and CDR2 is FVKESK. The CDR3 extends over 17 amino acids. The CDR3 nucleotides are TGTGCCAGCAGCCAGTATCGGACTAGCGGATCCACCGGGGAGCTGTTTTTT. Translation: CASSQYRTSGSTGELFF.

This sequence joins TRBV19 and TRBJ2-5; no firm D call. Germline CDR1 is LNHDA and CDR2 is SQIVND (reference sequence). V lost 4 bases, J lost 5 bases, and 5 bases lay in between. This CDR3 has 11 amino acids. The CDR3 protein is CASSNGETQYF. In DNA, the CDR3 is TGTGCCAGTAGTAACGGGGAGACCCAGTACTTC.

This chain connects TRBV9 to TRBJ2-1, with D hard to call. Germline V gene sequence: CDR1 SGDLS, CDR2 YYNGEE. The CDR3 is made up of 12 amino acids. V lost 4 bases and J lost 3, with 5 bases in between. The CDR3 reads CASSPRYNEQFF. The CDR3 coding sequence is TGTGCCAGCAGCCCCCGCTACAATGAGCAGTTCTTC.

The rearrangement uses TRBV29-1 and TRBJ1-2; TRBD1 agrees at 7 bases. Trimming took 6 bases from V and 8 from J; bases not matched to a gene: 15. There are 14 residues in the CDR3. Germline CDR1 SQVTM, CDR2 ANQGSEA. CDR3: CSVPRSGTANGYTF. As DNA, the CDR3 is TGCAGCGTGCCCAGGTCGGGGACAGCCAACGGCTACACCTTC. Full variable domain (remainder filled in from reference TRBV29-1 and TRBJ1-2): SAVISQKPSRDICQRGTSLTIQCQVDSQVTMMFWYRQQPGQSLTLIATANQGSEATYESGFVIDKFPISRPNLTFSTLTVSNMSPEDSSIYLCSVPRSGTANGYTFGSGTRLTVV.

The J gene is TRBJ1-3, the V gene TRBV7-9; 7 bases are shared with TRBD1. V gave up 5 bases and J gave up 2 bases; unmatched junction bases: 9. Looked up from germline, CDR1 is SEHNR and CDR2 is FQNEAQ (reference sequence). The CDR3 sequence is 16 residues long. Here the CDR3 DNA reads TGTGCCAGCAGCCCGACGAATAGGGGGCCTGGAAACACCATATATTTT. Amino acid sequence: CASSPTNRGPGNTIYF.

A single count supports this clone. CDR3 nucleotide sequence: TGTGCCAGCAGCCCAGAACAGGGCCTCTATGGCTACACCTTC. Amino acid sequence: CASSPEQGLYGYTF. This chain uses TRBV7-9 with TRBJ1-2, with D perhaps TRBD1 (6 bases). Germline CDR1 is SEHNR and CDR2 is FQNEAQ (reference sequence). Between the trimmed V and J ends, which lost 5 bases and 4 bases, there was a span of 14 bases. This CDR3 comprises 14 residues.

The genes are TRBV29-1 and TRBJ2-5; 7 positions match TRBD1. The trim removed 3 bases at V and 3 bases at J, leaving 4 bases unmatched. This CDR3 has 13 amino acids. Germline loops: CDR1 SQVTM, CDR2 ANQGSEA. This chain's CDR3 is CSVDRGLKETQYF. The DNA of the CDR3 is TGCAGCGTTGACAGGGGGTTAAAAGAGACCCAGTACTTC.

This clone has just one count. The rearrangement joins TRBV10-3 to TRBJ2-7; no definite D call. CDR1 is ENHRY and CDR2 is SYGVKD in the germline V gene. The CDR3 is 14 amino acids. V dropped 0 bases and J dropped 7 bases, with 13 bases sitting between them. The CDR3 nucleotides read TGTGCCATCAGTGAGTCGACCAATACGGGTGAGCAGTACTTC. Amino acid sequence: CAISESTNTGEQYF.

This chain links TRBV3-1 (or the pseudogene TRBV3-2) with TRBJ1-1, with 8 positions matching TRBD1. The CDR3 consists of 15 residues. CDR1 and CDR2 (germline): LGHDT, YNNKEL (reference sequence). Losses at the gene ends were 4 bases for V and 4 bases for J; bases not matched to a gene: 8. The CDR3 region is CASSPLRQGTTEAFF. The CDR3 DNA sequence: TGTGCCAGCAGCCCGCTCAGACAGGGGACCACTGAAGCTTTCTTT.

This chain connects TRBV15 to TRBJ1-5; D is possibly TRBD1 (5 bases). The CDR3 contains 19 residues. V was shortened by 3 bases and J by 0 bases, with 21 bases between the two germline ends. Per germline, CDR1 LNHNV and CDR2 YYDKDF (reference sequence). The CDR3 protein is CATSRGGVSEMYSNQPQHF. As DNA, the CDR3 is TGTGCCACCAGCAGGGGGGGGGTTTCGGAAATGTATAGCAATCAGCCCCAGCATTTT.

The J gene is TRBJ2-5, the V gene TRBV7-2; D unclear. With 5 bases removed from V and 5 bases from J, the gap between germline ends came to 9 bases. The germline V gene has CDR1 SGHTA and CDR2 FQGNSA. The CDR3 is made up of 12 amino acids. DNA for the CDR3: TGTGCCAGCAGCCCAGCGAGGGAGACCCAGTACTTC. Residues: CASSPARETQYF.

The rearrangement joins TRBV4-3 to TRBJ2-7, with D possibly being TRBD2 (6 bases). CDR1 and CDR2 (germline): LGHNA, YSLEER. V dropped 2 bases and J dropped 3 bases, with 14 bases sitting between them. CDR3 length equals 15 residues. CDR3 amino acids: CASSQYPGEDYEQYF. Here the CDR3 DNA reads TGCGCCAGCAGCCAATACCCGGGAGAAGACTACGAGCAGTACTTC.

The chain links TRBV6-6 to TRBJ2-4; 7 bases match TRBD1. The germline CDR1 and CDR2 sequences are MNHNY and SVGAGI (reference sequence). CDR3 length: 16 amino acids. Trimming cost V 5 bases and J 9 bases; bases outside gene matches: 16. CDR3 nucleotide sequence: TGTGCCAGCAGTCGCCGGGACAGTTGGACACAGGGCATTCAGTACTTC. This gives the protein CASSRRDSWTQGIQYF.

The genes are TRBV12-3 or TRBV12-4 and TRBJ2-7, with D perhaps TRBD2 (5 bases). The CDR3 is 13 amino acids. Trimming removed 3 bases at V and 6 bases at J, with 12 bases between. The CDR3 spells CASSLSGTPEQYF. CDR3 DNA sequence: TGTGCCAGCAGTTTGAGCGGCACACCCGAGCAGTACTTC.

V gene TRBV5-4 combines with J gene TRBJ2-7, with D possibly TRBD1 on 6 matching bases. V dropped 4 bases and J dropped 0 bases, with 11 bases sitting between them. CDR1 is SGHNT and CDR2 is YYREEE in the germline V gene (reference sequence). The CDR3 runs 14 residues. The CDR3 coding sequence is TGTGCCAGCAGCACCGACAGGTCCTCCTACGAGCAGTACTTC. Translating it yields CASSTDRSSYEQYF.